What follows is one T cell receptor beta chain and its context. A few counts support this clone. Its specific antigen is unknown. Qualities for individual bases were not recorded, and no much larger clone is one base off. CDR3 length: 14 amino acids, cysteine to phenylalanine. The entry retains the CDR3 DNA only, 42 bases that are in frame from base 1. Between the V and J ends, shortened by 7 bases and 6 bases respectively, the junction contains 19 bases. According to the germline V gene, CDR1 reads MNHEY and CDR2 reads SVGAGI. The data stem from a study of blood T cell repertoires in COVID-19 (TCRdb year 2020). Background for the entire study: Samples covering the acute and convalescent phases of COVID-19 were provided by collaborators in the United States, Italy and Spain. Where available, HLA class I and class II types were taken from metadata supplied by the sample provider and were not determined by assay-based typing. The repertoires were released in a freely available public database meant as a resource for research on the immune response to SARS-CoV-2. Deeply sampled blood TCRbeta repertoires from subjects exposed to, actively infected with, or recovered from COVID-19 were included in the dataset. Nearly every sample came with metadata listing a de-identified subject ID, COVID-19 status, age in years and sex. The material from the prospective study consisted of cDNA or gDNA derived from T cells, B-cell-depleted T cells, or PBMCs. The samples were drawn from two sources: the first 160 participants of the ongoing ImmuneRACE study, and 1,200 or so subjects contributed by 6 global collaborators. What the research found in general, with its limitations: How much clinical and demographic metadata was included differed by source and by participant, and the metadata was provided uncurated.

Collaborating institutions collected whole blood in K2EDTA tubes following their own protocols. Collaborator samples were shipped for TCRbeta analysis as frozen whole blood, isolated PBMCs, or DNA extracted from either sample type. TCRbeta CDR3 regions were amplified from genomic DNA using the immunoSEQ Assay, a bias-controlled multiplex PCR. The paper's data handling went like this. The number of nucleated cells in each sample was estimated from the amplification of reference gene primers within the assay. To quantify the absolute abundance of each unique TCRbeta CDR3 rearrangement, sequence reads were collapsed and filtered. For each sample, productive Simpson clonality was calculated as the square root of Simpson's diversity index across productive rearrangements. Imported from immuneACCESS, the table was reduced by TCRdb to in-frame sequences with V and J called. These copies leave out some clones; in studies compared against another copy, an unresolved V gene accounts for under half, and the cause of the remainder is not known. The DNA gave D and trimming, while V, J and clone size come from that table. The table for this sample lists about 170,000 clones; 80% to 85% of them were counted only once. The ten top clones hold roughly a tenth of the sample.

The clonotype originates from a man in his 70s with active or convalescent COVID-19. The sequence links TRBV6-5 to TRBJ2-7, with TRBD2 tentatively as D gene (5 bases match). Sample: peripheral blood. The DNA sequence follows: TGTGCCAGCACCCGTCGGGGTGGCGAGGGCGAGCAGTACTTC. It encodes CASTRRGGEGEQYF.